This T cell receptor beta chain appears in the sequencing data of a study of T cell responses to AZD1222 COVID-19 vaccine. The study, taken as a whole, reports: Repertoires were sampled only after the peak T cell response. Following two doses of AZD1222, Spike-specific TCR breadth and depth rose.

The V gene lost 3 bases and the J gene lost 3 bases, with 9 bases spanning the gap. The CDR3 loop spans 12 amino acids. CDR1 GTSNPN and CDR2 SVGIG come from the germline V gene (reference sequence). TCRdb's copy holds only in-frame clones and misses some; the assay was immunoSEQ multiplex PCR. This table holds some 120,000 clones, 85% to 90% found once. In the case of this clone: Its target is not known.

This clonotype was sampled from an adult in good health. This sequence joins TRBV30 and TRBJ2-7, with D perhaps matching TRBD1 (6 bases). The sample was peripheral blood, taken on day 0 of MenACWY control vaccination. CDR3 sequence reads: CAWSPTGYEQYF. The CDR3 DNA sequence: TGTGCCTGGAGCCCGACAGGCTACGAGCAGTACTTC.